This is a list of T cell receptor beta chains from one sample in a study of breast tumors, draining lymph nodes, adjacent tissues. One entry per CDR3 protein, called by TCRdb with MiXCR from the multiplex PCR reads. The sample holds around 250,000 distinct CDR3 sequences; under 40% are singletons and the top ten take over 3.5%. Sequencing was done on a sample of axillary lymph node tissue. The receptors derive from a female donor with breast cancer. Some clones in this sample may be carry-over from other donors' samples. The CDR3 runs from the conserved cysteine through the conserved F or W. The order of the fields is J gene, V gene, D gene, clone size, CDR3 DNA, CDR3 protein. D genes are given only for firm matches. A clone size is listed for some rows: how often the clone was seen (once, few, many), or a class if it is expanded.

j_call: TRBJ2-7
v_call: TRBV3-1
d_call: TRBD1
clone_size: -
cdr3_nt: TGTGCCAGCAGCGCGGGACAGGGGGCGGGTTACGAGCAGTACTTC
cdr3_aa: CASSAGQGAGYEQYF

j_call: TRBJ2-3
v_call: TRBV20-1
d_call: TRBD2
clone_size: many
cdr3_nt: TGCAGTGCTAGAGTTACTAGCGGCCGCACAGATACGCAGTATTTT
cdr3_aa: CSARVTSGRTDTQYF

j_call: TRBJ2-7
v_call: TRBV27
d_call: TRBD2
clone_size: few
cdr3_nt: TGTGCCAGCACTCCTACCGTAGCGGGAACAATGGAGCAGTACTTC
cdr3_aa: CASTPTVAGTMEQYF

j_call: TRBJ1-5
v_call: TRBV28
d_call: -
clone_size: -
cdr3_nt: TGTGCCAGCAGCCGAGGGGATCAGCCCCAGCATTTT
cdr3_aa: CASSRGDQPQHF

j_call: TRBJ2-1
v_call: TRBV4-3
d_call: TRBD2
clone_size: many
cdr3_nt: TGCGCCAGCAGCCAAGATGGGGGTCTAGCGGGGCATTACAATGAGCAGTTCTTC
cdr3_aa: CASSQDGGLAGHYNEQFF

j_call: TRBJ2-3
v_call: TRBV20-1
d_call: TRBD2
clone_size: many
cdr3_nt: TGCAGTGCGGGCGGGAGGGCCCGGGATACGCAGTATTTT
cdr3_aa: CSAGGRARDTQYF

j_call: TRBJ2-5
v_call: TRBV10-3
d_call: TRBD1
clone_size: -
cdr3_nt: TGTGCCACTGGACAGGGGGCCTTTATAGAGACCCAGTACTTC
cdr3_aa: CATGQGAFIETQYF

j_call: TRBJ2-1
v_call: TRBV11-3
d_call: -
clone_size: -
cdr3_nt: TGTGCCAGCAGCTTAATTTTGGCGGGACCAAATGAGCAGTTCTTC
cdr3_aa: CASSLILAGPNEQFF

j_call: TRBJ1-6
v_call: TRBV19
d_call: -
clone_size: many
cdr3_nt: TGTGCCAGTAGTTTCCAGGGGACTAATTCACCCCTCCACTTT
cdr3_aa: CASSFQGTNSPLHF

j_call: TRBJ2-5
v_call: TRBV30
d_call: -
clone_size: many
cdr3_nt: TGTGCCTGGAGTTTCCATGGGGTGCGGCAAGAGACCCAGTACTTC
cdr3_aa: CAWSFHGVRQETQYF

j_call: TRBJ2-1
v_call: TRBV7-3
d_call: -
clone_size: -
cdr3_nt: TGTGCCAGCAGCCGCTTCGTAGGGGGGGGGGACAATGAGCAGTTCTTC
cdr3_aa: CASSRFVGGGDNEQFF

j_call: TRBJ2-3
v_call: TRBV7-3
d_call: TRBD2
clone_size: -
cdr3_nt: TGTGCCAGCAGCCCCTACCGCGGGGGAGCGGGAGGGCCGGGGGCAGATACGCAGTATTTT
cdr3_aa: CASSPYRGGAGGPGADTQYF

j_call: TRBJ2-3
v_call: TRBV15
d_call: -
clone_size: -
cdr3_nt: TGTGCCACCAGCAGAGAGACAGATACGCAGTATTTT
cdr3_aa: CATSRETDTQYF

j_call: TRBJ1-5
v_call: TRBV7-6
d_call: -
clone_size: -
cdr3_nt: TGTGCCAGCAGCTTTGGCAACACAGATCAGCCCCAGCATTTT
cdr3_aa: CASSFGNTDQPQHF

j_call: TRBJ2-7
v_call: TRBV6-1
d_call: -
clone_size: -
cdr3_nt: TGTGCCAGCAGCCGGGCGGGGCCCTTCCTCTACGAGCAGTGCTTC
cdr3_aa: CASSRAGPFLYEQCF

j_call: TRBJ2-2
v_call: TRBV6-1
d_call: TRBD2
clone_size: few
cdr3_nt: TGTGCCAGCAGTGAAAAGGCGGGGGGTATTGGGGAGCTGTTTTTT
cdr3_aa: CASSEKAGGIGELFF

j_call: TRBJ2-3
v_call: TRBV15
d_call: -
clone_size: many
cdr3_nt: TGTGCCACCAGCAGAGAGGGGCTAGTTGGCACAGATACGCAGTATTTT
cdr3_aa: CATSREGLVGTDTQYF

j_call: TRBJ1-2
v_call: TRBV12-3/TRBV12-4
d_call: TRBD1
clone_size: many
cdr3_nt: TGTGCCAGCAGTGGTGAAGACAGGGCCAGGGGCGGCTACACCTTC
cdr3_aa: CASSGEDRARGGYTF

j_call: TRBJ2-7
v_call: TRBV5-8
d_call: -
clone_size: many
cdr3_nt: TGTGCCAGCAGCCTGGCACATTCCGAGCAGTACTTC
cdr3_aa: CASSLAHSEQYF

j_call: TRBJ1-1
v_call: TRBV20-1
d_call: TRBD1
clone_size: few
cdr3_nt: TGCAGTGCCAAAGACAGGGGGCGTTATACTGAAGCTTTCTTT
cdr3_aa: CSAKDRGRYTEAFF

j_call: TRBJ2-3
v_call: TRBV18
d_call: TRBD2
clone_size: -
cdr3_nt: TGTGCCAGCTCACCCACTAGCGGGGGGCCCTTCCAAAACACAGATACGCAGTATTTT
cdr3_aa: CASSPTSGGPFQNTDTQYF

j_call: TRBJ1-5
v_call: TRBV29-1
d_call: -
clone_size: -
cdr3_nt: TGCAGCGTGGAGCCTAAGGTGACGGAGGCGCAGGGTGGCAATCAGCCCCAGCATTTT
cdr3_aa: CSVEPKVTEAQGGNQPQHF

j_call: TRBJ2-3
v_call: TRBV10-3
d_call: TRBD2
clone_size: once
cdr3_nt: TGTGCCAGCAGTTCACTTTTCGCCGGGACTAGCGGGGGCCCCCCAGATACGCAGTATTTT
cdr3_aa: CASSSLFAGTSGGPPDTQYF

j_call: TRBJ2-7
v_call: TRBV2
d_call: -
clone_size: -
cdr3_nt: TGTGCTAGAGAGACCGGGGAAAGGAACGAGCGGTACTTC
cdr3_aa: CARETGERNERYF

j_call: TRBJ2-7
v_call: TRBV7-2
d_call: TRBD2
clone_size: many
cdr3_nt: TGTGCCAGCAGCCCAGGGACTACCAGTACCTACTACGAGCAGTACTTC
cdr3_aa: CASSPGTTSTYYEQYF

j_call: TRBJ2-5
v_call: TRBV5-1
d_call: TRBD2
clone_size: many
cdr3_nt: TGCGCCAGCTCTGTCTCCCATAGCGGGGGCGGTGAGACCCAGTACTTC
cdr3_aa: CASSVSHSGGGETQYF

j_call: TRBJ2-5
v_call: TRBV7-2
d_call: -
clone_size: many
cdr3_nt: TGTGCCAGCAGCTTTGAGGGGGGACGGGAGACCCAGTACTTC
cdr3_aa: CASSFEGGRETQYF

j_call: TRBJ1-1
v_call: TRBV20-1
d_call: -
clone_size: -
cdr3_nt: TGCAGTGCTCGGGGGGTCTTGAACACTGAAGTTTTCTTT
cdr3_aa: CSARGVLNTEVFF

j_call: TRBJ1-6
v_call: TRBV9
d_call: -
clone_size: many
cdr3_nt: TGTGCCAGCAGCACTGTGGGGGGTAATTCACCCCTCCACTTT
cdr3_aa: CASSTVGGNSPLHF

j_call: TRBJ2-2
v_call: TRBV24-1
d_call: TRBD1
clone_size: many
cdr3_nt: TGTGCCACCAGTGGGACAGGGGGCCTCACCGGGGAGCTGTTTTTT
cdr3_aa: CATSGTGGLTGELFF

j_call: TRBJ2-1
v_call: TRBV7-9
d_call: TRBD2
clone_size: -
cdr3_nt: TGTGCCAGCAGGCCCGGGACTAGCGGGAATGAGCAGTTCTTC
cdr3_aa: CASRPGTSGNEQFF

j_call: TRBJ1-6
v_call: TRBV2
d_call: -
clone_size: -
cdr3_nt: TGTGCCAGCAGCAGGGAAGGATCACCCCTCCACTTT
cdr3_aa: CASSREGSPLHF

j_call: TRBJ1-2
v_call: TRBV6-5
d_call: TRBD1
clone_size: many
cdr3_nt: TGTGCCAGCAGTTATGCGAGACAGGGTTTGTTCTATGGCTACACCTTC
cdr3_aa: CASSYARQGLFYGYTF

j_call: TRBJ1-2
v_call: TRBV6-5
d_call: TRBD1
clone_size: many
cdr3_nt: TGTGCCAGCAGTTATGAGGGGGCGGGTGGCTACACCTTC
cdr3_aa: CASSYEGAGGYTF

j_call: TRBJ1-4
v_call: TRBV25-1
d_call: TRBD1
clone_size: many
cdr3_nt: TGTGCCAGCAGTACGAGGGGGCTTCGTGAAAAACTGTTTTTT
cdr3_aa: CASSTRGLREKLFF

j_call: TRBJ2-5
v_call: TRBV9
d_call: TRBD1
clone_size: -
cdr3_nt: TGTGCCAGCAGCGCAACAGGGGGTCGGGAGACCCAGTCCTTC
cdr3_aa: CASSATGGRETQSF

j_call: TRBJ2-5
v_call: TRBV20-1
d_call: TRBD2
clone_size: many
cdr3_nt: TGCAGTGCCAACGGAGAGCGGGGGCGAGGGGAGACCCAGTACTTC
cdr3_aa: CSANGERGRGETQYF

j_call: TRBJ1-5
v_call: TRBV12-3/TRBV12-4
d_call: -
clone_size: -
cdr3_nt: TGTGCCAGCAGTAACGACGGGCAGAATCAGCCCCAGCATTTT
cdr3_aa: CASSNDGQNQPQHF

j_call: TRBJ1-6
v_call: TRBV5-5
d_call: -
clone_size: many
cdr3_nt: TGTGCCAGCAGCTTGTGGGTCTTCTCCTATAATTCACCCCTCCACTTT
cdr3_aa: CASSLWVFSYNSPLHF

j_call: TRBJ1-3
v_call: TRBV29-1
d_call: TRBD1
clone_size: -
cdr3_nt: TGCAGCTCAGGGACAGGGGGCAGAGGGAACACCATATATTTT
cdr3_aa: CSSGTGGRGNTIYF

j_call: TRBJ2-7
v_call: TRBV9
d_call: -
clone_size: -
cdr3_nt: TGTGCCAGCAGCGTAACCGGACAGGGAGGGTCCTACGAGCAGTACTTC
cdr3_aa: CASSVTGQGGSYEQYF

j_call: TRBJ2-5
v_call: TRBV20-1
d_call: TRBD2
clone_size: few
cdr3_nt: TGCAGTGCTAGACCCGGCCTAGCGGGGGGAGGGGAGACCCAGTACTTC
cdr3_aa: CSARPGLAGGGETQYF

j_call: TRBJ1-3
v_call: TRBV3-1
d_call: -
clone_size: many
cdr3_nt: TGTGCCAGCAGTCAGAGTACTAACTCTGGAAACACCATATATTTT
cdr3_aa: CASSQSTNSGNTIYF

j_call: TRBJ2-3
v_call: TRBV5-1
d_call: -
clone_size: -
cdr3_nt: TGCGCCAGCAGCCCTCGGGTGAGCACAGATACGCAGTATTTT
cdr3_aa: CASSPRVSTDTQYF

j_call: TRBJ1-3
v_call: TRBV29-1
d_call: -
clone_size: -
cdr3_nt: TGCAGCTTAGGGGCAGCTGGAAACACCATATATTTT
cdr3_aa: CSLGAAGNTIYF

j_call: TRBJ1-6
v_call: TRBV6-5
d_call: -
clone_size: many
cdr3_nt: TGTGCCAGCAGTTCACAGTCTACCCATAATTCACCCCTCCACTTT
cdr3_aa: CASSSQSTHNSPLHF

j_call: TRBJ2-7
v_call: TRBV3-1
d_call: -
clone_size: -
cdr3_nt: TGTGCCAGCAGCCAAGAGGGTTTCGAGCAGTACTTC
cdr3_aa: CASSQEGFEQYF

j_call: TRBJ2-2
v_call: TRBV12-5
d_call: TRBD2
clone_size: many
cdr3_nt: TGTGCTAGTGGTTTGGGGAAGGGGCTAGCGGGAGGTCGGACCGGGGAGCTGTTTTTT
cdr3_aa: CASGLGKGLAGGRTGELFF

j_call: TRBJ2-7
v_call: TRBV27
d_call: -
clone_size: few
cdr3_nt: TGTGCCAGCAGTTCTCGTCAGGGGAAAACCTACGAGCAGTACTTC
cdr3_aa: CASSSRQGKTYEQYF

j_call: TRBJ2-7
v_call: TRBV7-9
d_call: -
clone_size: many
cdr3_nt: TGTGCCAGCAGCTTCAGTAGCACCTCCTACGAGCAGTACTTC
cdr3_aa: CASSFSSTSYEQYF